This TCR beta chain was sequenced for a study of shared clonotypes between healthy human individuals. In the study overall: CD4 naive and CD4 memory each took three plates per donor, while CD8 naive took two and CD8 memory one.

Remarks on this clone: No conserved phenylalanine or tryptophan ends this CDR3, so it is likely a read error.

Trimming removed 7 bases from V and 7 bases from J, with 13 bases in between. This CDR3 has 12 amino acids. Germline-derived CDR1 and CDR2 are MDHEN and SYDVKM. Repertoires were generated with immunoSEQ multiplex PCR, while TCRdb's copy carries only in-frame clones and drops some. The sample holds millions of clones, over 85% seen once. The sample comprised naive CD4+ T cells from PBMCs. The sample's subset: CD45RA+ positively selected. The source of this sequence is a man aged 18 to 29 in good health. Some clones in this sample may be carry-over from other donors' samples. The chain employs TRBV28 and TRBJ1-2; D remains ambiguous. The CDR3 is CASNFGGSGYTL. The CDR3 nucleotides read TGTGCCAGCAATTTTGGTGGTTCTGGCTACACCCTC.